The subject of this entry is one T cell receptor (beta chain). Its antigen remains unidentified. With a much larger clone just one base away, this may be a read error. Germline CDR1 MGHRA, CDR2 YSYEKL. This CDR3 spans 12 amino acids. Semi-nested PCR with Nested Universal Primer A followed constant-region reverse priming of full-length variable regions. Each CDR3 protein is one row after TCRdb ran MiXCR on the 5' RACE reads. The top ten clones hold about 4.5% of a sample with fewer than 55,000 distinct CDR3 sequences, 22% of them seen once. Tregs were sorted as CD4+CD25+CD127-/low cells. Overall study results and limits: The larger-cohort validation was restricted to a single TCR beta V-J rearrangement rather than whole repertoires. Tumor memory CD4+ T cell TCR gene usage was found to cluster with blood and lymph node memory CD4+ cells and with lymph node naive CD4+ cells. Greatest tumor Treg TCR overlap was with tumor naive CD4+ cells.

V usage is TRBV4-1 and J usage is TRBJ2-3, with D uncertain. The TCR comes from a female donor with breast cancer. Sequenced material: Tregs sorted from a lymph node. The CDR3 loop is CTSSPTSDTQYF. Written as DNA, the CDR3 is TGCACCAGCAGCCCGACCTCAGATACGCAGTATTTT.